This T cell receptor (beta chain) was sequenced in a study of T cells expressing NK-cell markers. Across the whole study: Source material for TCR beta repertoires consisted of sorted CD3+CD56+NKG2C+, CD3+CD56+NKG2C- and CD3+CD56-NKG2C+ T cells.

TCRdb re-called the 5' RACE reads; one entry per CDR3 protein, DNA not given. This listing includes some 140,000 distinct CDR3 sequences. This CDR3 is built from 20 residues. V gene TRBV21-1 combines with J gene TRBJ2-5; the D gene TCRdb calls, TRBD2, cannot be checked with no DNA. TRBV21-1 is a pseudogene locus. This clonotype was obtained from a woman in her fifties or sixties in good health. Sequencing used blood T cells: a sorted CD56 or NKG2C T cell subset, CD4+ or CD8+ T cells, or bulk PBMC T cells (not recorded which). CDR3 sequence reads: CASSKVGLAGFCVLLETQYF.